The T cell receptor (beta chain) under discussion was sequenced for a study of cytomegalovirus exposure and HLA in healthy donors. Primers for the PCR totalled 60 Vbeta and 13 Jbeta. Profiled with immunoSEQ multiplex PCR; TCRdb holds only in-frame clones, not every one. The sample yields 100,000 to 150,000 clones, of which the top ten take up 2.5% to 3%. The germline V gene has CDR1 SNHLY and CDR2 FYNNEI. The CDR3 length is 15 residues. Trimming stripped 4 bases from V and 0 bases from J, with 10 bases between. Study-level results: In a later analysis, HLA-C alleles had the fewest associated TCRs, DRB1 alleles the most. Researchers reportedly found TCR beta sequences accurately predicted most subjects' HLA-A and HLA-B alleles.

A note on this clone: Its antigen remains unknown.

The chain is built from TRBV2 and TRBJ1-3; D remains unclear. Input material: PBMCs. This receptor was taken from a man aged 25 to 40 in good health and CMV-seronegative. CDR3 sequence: CASSAEGISGNTIYF. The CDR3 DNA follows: TGTGCCAGCAGTGCGGAGGGAATCTCTGGAAACACCATATATTTT.